This TCR beta chain was recorded in a study of shared clonotypes between healthy human individuals. Method: immunoSEQ multiplex PCR; TCRdb's copy keeps in-frame clones and lacks some. Of about 980,000 clones listed, about 80% are singletons. Broader study findings: Generation probabilities of non-shared clonotypes were lower (relative to those shared by all four donors).

About this clone itself: Its target is not known. In the same sample, other DNA sequences code for this CDR3.

Germline assignment: CDR1 SGDLS and CDR2 YYNGEE. V lost 2 bases to trimming and J lost 2 bases, with 5 bases between them. This CDR3 is built from 13 residues. Sequencing was done on a sample of memory CD4+ T cells sorted from blood. Noted subset: CD45RA-negative fraction. This chain joins TRBV9 and TRBJ1-3; D is ambiguous. This TCR was recovered from a man aged 18 to 35 in good health. In nucleotides, the CDR3 is TGTGCCAGCAGCGTCGGGACTGGAAACACCATATATTTT. Its translation: CASSVGTGNTIYF.